The T cell receptor beta chain under discussion was sequenced for a study of blood T cell repertoires in COVID-19. The data were produced by immunoSEQ multiplex PCR, yet TCRdb's version contains in-frame clones alone and is incomplete. The sample records about 120,000 clones, about 83% being singletons. Germline CDR1 and CDR2: SGHDT and YYEEEE. V lost 0 bases and J lost 1; bases outside the gene matches: 6. The CDR3 totals 17 residues. The TCR comes from a woman aged 50 to 65 with acute or convalescent COVID-19. The chain is built from TRBV5-6 and TRBJ1-5; 8 bases agree with TRBD1. Sequences were obtained from peripheral blood. CDR3 sequence reads: CASSLAGQGQSNQPQHF. CDR3 bases: TGTGCCAGCAGCTTGGCAGGACAGGGACAAAGCAATCAGCCCCAGCATTTT.